This T cell receptor (beta chain) stems from a study of blood T cell repertoires in COVID-19 (TCRdb year 2020). Concerning the study at large: Samples from collaborators originated in the United States, Italy and Spain and spanned both the acute and convalescent phases of COVID-19. The material from the prospective study consisted of cDNA or gDNA derived from T cells, B-cell-depleted T cells, or PBMCs. Deeply sampled blood TCRbeta repertoires from subjects exposed to, actively infected with, or recovered from COVID-19 were included in the dataset. The repertoires were released in a freely available public database meant as a resource for research on the immune response to SARS-CoV-2. Samples came from the ongoing ImmuneRACE study (first 160 participants) plus 1,254 subjects from 6 global collaborators. Sample metadata almost always included a de-identified subject ID, COVID-19 status, age in years and sex. HLA class I and class II types, where available, came from metadata supplied by the sample provider rather than from assay-based typing.

Each collaborating institution followed its own protocols to collect whole blood in K2EDTA tubes. For TCRbeta analysis, collaborator samples were shipped as frozen whole blood, as isolated PBMCs, or as DNA extracted from either sample type. With regard to this clone: Which antigen it targets is not known. Per-base qualities were not stored, and no clone one base away is much larger.

Spanning cysteine to phenylalanine, the CDR3 consists of 14 amino acids. The CDR3 DNA has 42 bases and is translated from base 1. Trimming takes 6 bases off V and 2 bases off J; junction bases not matched to a gene: 4. The germline V gene provides CDR1 MNHEY and CDR2 SVGAGI. The immunoSEQ Assay, a bias-controlled multiplex PCR, was used to amplify TCRbeta CDR3 regions from genomic DNA. The paper's processing steps were these. The number of nucleated cells in each sample was estimated by amplification of reference gene primers within the assay. To quantify the absolute abundance of each unique TCRbeta CDR3 rearrangement, sequence reads were collapsed and filtered. Productive Simpson clonality was computed per sample as the square root of Simpson's diversity index over productive rearrangements. TCRdb retrieved this table from immuneACCESS and kept in-frame rearrangements only. Not all clones are present; in checked studies, unresolved V genes account for under half, and no reason is known for the remainder. V, J and clone size reflect that table, while D and trimming were determined from the DNA. Counted in this sample were about 89,000 clones; 65% to 85% of them appeared once. Roughly a tenth of the sample is held by the ten biggest clonotypes.

Summary of the overall study and its limitations: Clinical and demographic metadata were provided uncurated, with the amount varying by source and participant.

Sequenced sample: peripheral blood. The chain links TRBV6-5 with TRBJ1-5, with TRBD1 matching 7 junction bases. This clonotype was obtained from a woman aged 80 or over with acute or convalescent COVID-19. The CDR3 region: CASRSDRGNQPQHF. The DNA sequence is TGTGCCAGCAGATCTGACAGGGGCAATCAGCCCCAGCATTTT.